One sample yielded the 27 T cell receptor beta chains listed below, sequenced in a study of radiation and T cells in renal cell carcinoma. Only in-frame clones appear in the TCRdb table, and some are missing; sequencing was by immunoSEQ multiplex PCR. The sample shows about 150,000 clones, over 80% of them seen only once. Time point noted: blood 2 weeks post-SBRT. Treatment here: 15 Gy SBRT to primary tumor, nephrectomy 4 weeks later. The material sequenced was blood, taken from a patient whose treatment included radiotherapy and nephrectomy. These TCRs come from a woman aged 45-65 years with renal cell carcinoma.

The chain's CDR3 is CAWNVQGAPREQFF. In DNA form, the CDR3 reads TGTGCCTGGAACGTCCAGGGGGCGCCGAGGGAGCAGTTCTTC. This chain links TRBV30 with TRBJ2-1; 8 bases agree with TRBD1. V dropped 4 bases and J dropped 10; count of bases not matched to a gene: 12. CDR1 is GTSNPN and CDR2 is SVGIG in the germline V gene (reference sequence). This CDR3 is built from 14 residues.

V is TRBV7-9 and J is TRBJ2-4; weak D call: TRBD1 (6 bases). Germline assignment: CDR1 SEHNR and CDR2 FQNEAQ (reference sequence). V lost 4 bases and J 0 bases, leaving 13 bases between the germline ends. This CDR3 has 16 residues. The CDR3 nucleotides read TGTGCCAGCAGCTCCCCGGACAGTGTAGCCAAAAACATTCAGTACTTC. This sequence encodes CASSSPDSVAKNIQYF.

The V call is TRBV12-2, the J call TRBJ2-1; the DNA was not compared with TRBD2, the D call given in the table. TRBV12-2 is tagged as a pseudogene. The CDR3 spans 16 residues. CDR3 sequence (DNA): TGTGCAAGTCGCTTAGCGCGTCAGGAGGGAAAAGATGAGCAGTTCTTC. It specifies CASRLARQEGKDEQFF.

The chain couples TRBV30 to TRBJ2-7; perhaps D is TRBD1 or TRBD2 (5 bases each). Trimming removed 3 bases at V and 2 bases at J, with 11 bases between. Germline-derived CDR1 and CDR2 are GTSNPN and SVGIG (reference sequence). The CDR3 is made up of 13 amino acids. CDR3 coding DNA: TGTGCCTGGAGACTTGGGGGAACCTACGAGCAGTACTTC. Encoded protein: CAWRLGGTYEQYF.

The gene calls are TRBV19 and TRBJ2-1, with 10 bases fitting TRBD2. Germline V gene data show CDR1 as LNHDA and CDR2 as SQIVND (reference sequence). The V gene end was trimmed by 4 bases and the J gene end by 4 bases; junction bases not matched to a gene: 4. This CDR3 is 15 amino acids long. The CDR3 protein is CASSKTSGAYNEQFF. CDR3 in DNA: TGTGCCAGTAGTAAAACTAGCGGGGCATACAATGAGCAGTTCTTC.

The V call is TRBV5-5, the J call TRBJ1-1; D uncertain. Looked up from germline, CDR1 is SGHKS and CDR2 is YYEKEE (reference sequence). With 2 bases removed from V and 1 base from J, the gap between germline ends came to 3 bases. This CDR3 region has 12 residues. The CDR3 bases are TGTGCCAGCAGCTTACCGAACACTGAAGCTTTCTTT. It codes for CASSLPNTEAFF.

This clone has only a few counts. The rearrangement joins TRBV7-3 to TRBJ2-7, with D uncertain. The length of the CDR3 is 12 residues. Per the germline V gene, CDR1 is SGHTA and CDR2 is FQGTGA. V was trimmed by 2 bases and J by 3 bases, leaving 5 bases between them. CDR3 sequence: CASSLAFYEQYF. In nucleotides, the CDR3 is TGTGCCAGCAGCTTAGCCTTCTACGAGCAGTACTTC.

The chain recombines TRBV2 with TRBJ2-3, with D perhaps TRBD1 (6 bases). The CDR3 has 15 amino acids. In germline, CDR1 is SNHLY, CDR2 FYNNEI. V dropped 2 bases and J dropped 4 bases, with 13 bases sitting between them. CDR3 coding DNA: TGTGCCAGCAGTGAACAGGGGCTGGTTGCAGATACGCAGTATTTT. It translates to CASSEQGLVADTQYF.

The chain is built from TRBV5-4 and TRBJ2-7, with D unresolved. This CDR3 has 11 residues. V lost 0 bases to trimming and J lost 4 bases, with 2 bases between them. Germline loops: CDR1 SGHNT, CDR2 YYREEE (reference sequence). CDR3 sequence (DNA): TGTGCCAGCAGCTTGGGGTACGAGCAGTACTTC. This gives the protein CASSLGYEQYF.

This chain connects TRBV5-1 to TRBJ1-4; no firm D call. Germline assignment: CDR1 SGHRS and CDR2 YFSETQ. Trimming removed 1 base at V and 4 bases at J, with 8 bases between. The CDR3 sequence is 14 residues long. CDR3 amino acids: CASSLRTDNEKLFF. The CDR3 nucleotides read TGCGCCAGCAGCTTGCGCACAGATAATGAAAAACTGTTTTTT.

This clone has more than one count but fewer than ten. The gene calls are TRBV19 and TRBJ2-2, with D hard to call. Germline V gives CDR1 LNHDA, CDR2 SQIVND (reference sequence). Deletions cut 6 bases from V and 6 bases from J, with 14 bases between. CDR3 length equals 14 residues. CDR3 residues: CASSPGSYPGELFF. The CDR3 DNA reads as TGTGCCAGTAGCCCCGGATCTTACCCCGGGGAGCTGTTTTTT.

In this sample, this clone turned up a few times. This chain uses TRBV19 with TRBJ1-2; 8 bases are shared with TRBD1. The germline CDR1 and CDR2 sequences are LNHDA and SQIVND (reference sequence). CDR3 length equals 15 residues. The V segment lost 3 bases and the J segment 4 bases; nucleotides outside the gene matches: 7. This CDR3 reads CASSIPRGQFYGYTF. Here the CDR3 DNA reads TGTGCCAGTAGTATTCCCAGGGGGCAGTTCTATGGCTACACCTTC.

A remark on this clone: Other DNA sequences in this specimen translate into the identical CDR3. The chain has TRBV5-1 and TRBJ1-1; tentatively, D is TRBD1 (5 bases). With 1 base removed from V and 2 bases from J, the gap between germline ends came to 6 bases. Germline CDR1 and CDR2: SGHRS and YFSETQ. The CDR3 sequence is 13 residues long. In DNA, the CDR3 is TGCGCCAGCAGCTTGCAGGGAAACACTGAAGCTTTCTTT. Amino acid sequence: CASSLQGNTEAFF.

This clone is a singleton in its sample. The chain combines TRBV19 with TRBJ2-7, with a tentative D call TRBD1 (5 bases). The CDR3 sequence is 11 residues long. Germline loops: CDR1 LNHDA, CDR2 SQIVND (reference sequence). V lost 9 bases to trimming and J lost 6 bases, with 12 bases between them. The CDR3 nucleotides read TGTGCCAGCGCCCAGGGCCCCGAGCAGTACTTC. Translating it yields CASAQGPEQYF.

This clone was detected only a few times. The chain carries TRBV5-4 and TRBJ1-1; D not resolved. V was clipped by 2 bases and J by 2 bases, with 10 bases between them. Per the germline V gene, CDR1 is SGHNT and CDR2 is YYREEE (reference sequence). This CDR3 has 14 amino acids. Here the CDR3 reads CASSFIADNTEAFF. As DNA, the CDR3 is TGTGCCAGCAGCTTTATCGCAGATAACACTGAAGCTTTCTTT.

The chain combines TRBV5-6 with TRBJ1-2, with D possibly being TRBD1 (5 bases). Looked up from germline, CDR1 is SGHDT and CDR2 is YYEEEE. This CDR3 contains 15 residues. V gave up 4 bases and J gave up 5 bases, with 18 bases separating them. The CDR3 loop is CASSPPPSGDYGYTF. CDR3 coding DNA: TGTGCCAGCAGCCCCCCACCCTCGGGGGATTATGGCTACACCTTC. The full variable domain, its missing parts supplied by reference TRBV5-6 and TRBJ1-2, is DAGVTQSPTHLIKTRGQQVTLRCSPKSGHDTVSWYQQALGQGPQFIFQYYEEEERQRGNFPDRFSGHQFPNYSSELNVNALLLGDSALYLCASSPPPSGDYGYTFGSGTRLTVV.

The V and J genes are TRBV7-6 and TRBJ1-2; TRBD1 agrees at 9 bases. This CDR3 has 15 residues. V trimming: 1 base; J trimming: 8 bases; junction bases outside the gene matches: 8. Germline CDR1 and CDR2: SGHVS and FNYEAQ. The CDR3: CASSLGDRAVMGYTF. The CDR3 DNA is TGTGCCAGCAGCTTAGGGGACAGGGCAGTGATGGGCTACACCTTC.

The genes are TRBV7-2 and TRBJ2-3; 13 nucleotides align to TRBD2. Germline V gene sequence: CDR1 SGHTA, CDR2 FQGNSA. The CDR3 has 15 residues. V lost 5 bases and J lost 6; bases outside the gene matches: 5. This CDR3 is CASSRGLAGADTQYF. CDR3 nucleotides: TGTGCCAGCAGCCGAGGACTAGCGGGGGCGGATACGCAGTATTTT.

The chain is built from TRBV2 and TRBJ1-2; the D gene is possibly TRBD1 (5 bases). This CDR3 is 14 amino acids long. Germline-derived CDR1 and CDR2 are SNHLY and FYNNEI. The V end lost 8 bases, the J end lost 1 base, and 14 bases lay between the germline ends. The CDR3 region is CASLLRGVNYGYTF. CDR3 in DNA: TGTGCCAGCCTGTTACGGGGCGTTAACTATGGCTACACCTTC.

This sequence joins TRBV15 and TRBJ1-4; unclear D gene. Germline-derived CDR1 and CDR2 are LNHNV and YYDKDF (reference sequence). The ends were cut back, 0 bases at V and 6 bases at J, with 11 bases in the middle. The CDR3 is 15 amino acids. CDR3 in amino acids: CATSREVTSHEKLFF. In nucleotides, the CDR3 is TGTGCCACCAGCAGAGAAGTAACTAGCCATGAAAAACTGTTTTTT. Looking up the rest from reference TRBV15 and TRBJ1-4 gives the full variable domain: DAMVIQNPRYQVTQFGKPVTLSCSQTLNHNVMYWYQQKSSQAPKLLFHYYDKDFNNEADTPDNFQSRRPNTSFCFLDIRSPGLGDTAMYLCATSREVTSHEKLFFGSGTQLSVL.

The CDR3 sequence: CASSEALGVDEQYF. The CDR3 region has the DNA TGTGCCAGCAGTGAGGCATTGGGGGTAGACGAGCAGTACTTC. The chain carries TRBV6-1 and TRBJ2-7; D may correspond to TRBD1 or TRBD2 (5 bases each). V shed 3 bases and J shed 5 bases, with 14 bases lying between them. Germline V lookup: CDR1 MNHNS, CDR2 SASEGT. The CDR3 has 14 residues.

The V gene is TRBV7-9, the J gene TRBJ2-5; D remains unclear. The CDR3 is 14 residues long. V shed 1 base and J shed 4 bases, with 10 bases lying between them. CDR1 and CDR2 from the germline V gene are SEHNR and FQNEAQ (reference sequence). The CDR3 DNA follows: TGTGCCAGCAGCTTAGGGGTAGCCGGAGAGACCCAGTACTTC. Translating it yields CASSLGVAGETQYF.

This chain joins TRBV2 and TRBJ2-7; D remains ambiguous. The germline CDR1 and CDR2 sequences are SNHLY and FYNNEI. Trimming took off 3 bases at V and 3 bases at J, with 3 bases between the two ends. The CDR3 is made up of 11 amino acids. CDR3 sequence: CASSDNYEQYF. The CDR3 DNA is TGTGCCAGCAGTGACAACTACGAGCAGTACTTC.

The chain recombines TRBV5-1 with TRBJ2-1; 8 nucleotides match TRBD2. V shed 2 bases and J 4 bases; nucleotides not matched to a gene: 5. Per the germline V gene, CDR1 is SGHRS and CDR2 is YFSETQ. The CDR3 has 15 amino acids. The chain's CDR3 is CASSLAGARYNEQFF. CDR3 DNA sequence: TGCGCCAGCAGCTTAGCGGGGGCACGATACAATGAGCAGTTCTTC.

The gene calls are TRBV4-1 and TRBJ2-3; D is unclear. The CDR3 extends over 17 amino acids. V was clipped by 0 bases and J by 2 bases, with 15 bases between them. Germline values: CDR1 MGHRA, CDR2 YSYEKL. The CDR3 protein is CASSQDPLIVYTDTQYF. The CDR3 DNA is TGCGCCAGCAGCCAAGATCCGCTAATAGTTTACACAGATACGCAGTATTTT.

The chain uses TRBV7-2 and TRBJ2-7; 13 bases are shared with TRBD2. The germline CDR1 and CDR2 sequences are SGHTA and FQGNSA. The J segment lost 4 bases and the V segment lost 0 bases, leaving 6 bases of the junction unmatched. This CDR3 is built from 17 residues. The CDR3 sequence: CASSLASTSGGLYEQYF. Written as DNA, the CDR3 is TGTGCCAGCAGCTTAGCCTCGACTAGCGGGGGGTTATACGAGCAGTACTTC.

The rearrangement links TRBV6-1 to TRBJ2-7; unclear D gene. Germline V gives CDR1 MNHNS, CDR2 SASEGT. V shed 2 bases and J shed 0 bases, with 5 bases lying between them. This CDR3 is 13 amino acids long. The DNA of the CDR3 is TGTGCCAGCAGTGAATGGAGCTCCTACGAGCAGTACTTC. Residues: CASSEWSSYEQYF.